What follows is one T cell receptor beta chain and its context. As yet, its antigen is unknown. The CDR3 extends over 16 amino acids. Germline V lookup: CDR1 ENHRY, CDR2 SYGVKD. The data stem from a study of blood T cells in healthy people across ages. Regarding the study as a whole: Diversity of TCR beta per million T cells declined in a roughly linear way with age. A strong correlation was found between TCR beta diversity and the percentage of naive T cells.

The second PCR ran about 6 to 11 cycles with a sample-barcoded 5' primer and J-beta primers. A minimum of 2.5 million CDR3-containing paired-end reads was obtained for each sample. TCRdb re-called the 5' RACE reads with MiXCR, one entry per CDR3 protein. Of about 670,000 distinct CDR3 sequences in the sample, approximately 52% were seen once. The receptor's source is a woman older than 75 in good health. This rearrangement joins TRBV10-3 to TRBJ2-7; 11 bases align to TRBD2. The tail of the sequence fits TRBJ2-5 better, so the J call may be wrong. The sequencing input was blood. CDR3 loop: CAITERLAGGKETQYF. The CDR3 nucleotides are TGTGCCATCACCGAAAGGCTAGCGGGGGGTAAAGAGACCCAGTACTTC.